The 2 T cell receptor beta chains listed next were all sequenced from one sample in a study of regulatory and conventional T cells in breast cancer. TCRdb analysed the PCR reads with MiXCR anew, one entry per CDR3 protein. The profile shows roughly 16,000 distinct CDR3 sequences, 30% to 35% of them singletons. The sample taken for sequencing was conventional T cells from blood. Receptors were obtained from a female donor in good health.

This clonotype was found a few times. One junction end disagrees with the germline gene, perhaps due to a read error. This chain links TRBV24-1 with TRBJ2-1; D perhaps matches TRBD2 (5 bases). The CDR3 has 19 amino acids. Germline-derived CDR1 and CDR2 are KGHDR and SFDVKD. The CDR3 DNA sequence: TGTGCCACCAGTGATTTATGCCCCTGGGAGCGGAGCTCCTACAATGCGCAGTTCTTC. Protein sequence: CATSDLCPWERSSYNAQFF.

The sample holds a few counts of this clonotype. The gene calls are TRBV2 and TRBJ1-3; D uncertain. The germline V and J ends were trimmed by 3 bases and 5 bases, with 5 bases remaining between them. The CDR3 totals 12 residues. Germline CDR1 reads SNHLY; CDR2 reads FYNNEI. The CDR3 DNA is TGTGCCAGCAGTGACAGGCGAAACACCATATATTTT. Protein product: CASSDRRNTIYF.